This TCR beta chain was sequenced in a study of technical replicates of blood from several donors. CDR3 length: 14 residues. The V and J ends lost 3 bases and 5 bases, in that order; junction bases with no gene match: 8. Germline V gives CDR1 SGHRS, CDR2 YFSETQ. The protocol was immunoSEQ multiplex PCR, while the TCRdb copy is restricted to in-frame clones and leaves out a portion. The sample yields tens of thousands of clones, roughly 96% seen once. Sequenced material: T cells isolated from PBMCs. This chain links TRBV5-1 with TRBJ2-7; TRBD2 matches at 7 bases. This TCR was recovered from a human donor in good health. The CDR3 region has the DNA TGCGCCAGCAGCTGGACGGGGGGTCGGAACGAGCAGTACTTC. Residues: CASSWTGGRNEQYF.